This TCR beta chain stems from a study of Graves' ophthalmopathy and Graves' hyperthyroidism (dated by TCRdb to 2016 to 2019). About the study as a whole: Peripheral blood was collected at initial diagnosis, before any treatment. The approximately 97 discovery patients were randomly divided into training and test sets at a 7:3 ratio. In total, under 150 blood samples were TCR-sequenced: 43 ophthalmopathy, approximately 75 hyperthyroidism and some 17 hyperthyroidism-to-ophthalmopathy patients. To explore V-J signatures that distinguish ophthalmopathy from hyperthyroidism, a discovery set of 100 patients was enrolled, made up of more than 40 with ophthalmopathy and 57 with stable hyperthyroidism. The study used signatures of the TCR beta repertoire to tell Graves' ophthalmopathy apart from Graves' hyperthyroidism and to predict which patients would progress to ophthalmopathy. After sampling, hyperthyroidism patients received methimazole starting at 30 mg daily, and ophthalmopathy patients received high-dose intravenous methylprednisolone. For independent validation, a separate cohort was made up of approximately 18 hyperthyroidism patients plus 17 patients who later progressed from hyperthyroidism to ophthalmopathy. In a handful of hyperthyroidism patients, the T-cell repertoires found in thyroid tissue were compared with those found in blood. What the study reported, not specific to this receptor: No statistical method was used to predetermine the sample size, and group allocation was not hidden from the investigators. Most of the expanded thyroid clonotypes with a frequency above 0.001 were also detected in blood, and it was suggested that the thyroid immune response may be reflected by blood repertoires. In validation, the model predicted ophthalmopathy progression with about 71% sensitivity and roughly 78% specificity; some 13 predicted patients were CT-confirmed with GO in a median of about 6.1 months. The 13-signature model separated ophthalmopathy from stable hyperthyroidism with 85% to 90% sensitivity and 81% to 82% specificity in cross-validation, and 80%/75% in the test set.

For repertoire sequencing, the TCR beta CDR3 regions were amplified from RNA transcripts. The first round was an RT-PCR using HTBI primers with the Qiagen OneStep RT-PCR kit, and this first round was followed by a second-round multiplex PCR, then size selection and purification. Libraries were sequenced paired-end with 100 bp reads on an Illumina HiSeq2000. Concerning the study's data processing: SOAPnuke was used to process the reads, throwing out any read that had adapters, had uncalled bases, had a mean Phred below 15, or lacked an exact constant-primer or identifier match. COPE v1.2.5 was used to merge the high-quality paired reads. Clonotypes were defined as unique nucleotide sequences and were aligned to IMGT TRB V, D and J references using MiTCR v1.1. The analysis was limited to V-J combinations with a frequency above 0.0001, which together covered 99.2% of the repertoires. For each V-J combination, a TCR clonal expansion and chaos score was defined as F50 clonal expansion divided by the chaos observed in the TCRdist matrix. Welch's t-statistics and random forest were used to narrow the features down to more than 10 V-J combinations, which were then fed into a naive Bayes classifier. The similarity between thyroid and blood repertoires was quantified using the Morisita-Horn index. TCRdb handled the public reads itself, with Q25 trimming in fastp and clone calling in MiXCR, and kept productive beta chains. Rows with one shared CDR3 protein collapse into an entry with the most common genes and DNA. These V and J calls derive from TCRdb rather than the authors' analysis. The sample table lists more than 150,000 distinct CDR3 sequences, 30% to 45% of them with a count of one. The ten top clones hold under 6.5% of the sample.

Ophthalmopathy patients were characterized by moderately to severely active disease, a Clinical Activity Score of at least 3, a NOSPECS grade of at least 4, and a disease duration under 3 months. Anyone with other autoimmune diseases, uncontrolled infections, pregnancy or lactation was excluded from the study. Clinical symptoms, serum thyroxine, TRAb, thyroid ultrasound and orbital computed tomography were used for diagnosis. Ficoll-Paque density gradient centrifugation was used to isolate PBMCs from 8.5 to 10 ml of fresh peripheral blood. Total RNA was extracted using Trizol reagent, and RNA quality was checked on an Agilent 2100 Bioanalyzer. A note on this clonotype: It has no known antigen specificity. Base quality data are lacking; no much larger clone is found one base away.

Including cysteine and phenylalanine, the CDR3 has 15 amino acids. The sequence is cut down to CDR3 DNA, 45 bases in frame from base 1. V is cut by 4 bases and J by 4 bases, and the space between the germline ends is 17 bases. CDR1 and CDR2 are drawn from the germline V gene: SGHTA, FQGNSA. The TCR comes from a woman in her thirties or forties with Graves' ophthalmopathy. Donor details come from another sample of the same person, matched by shared clones. The source material was peripheral blood. The chain was built from TRBV7-2 and TRBJ2-7; possibly the D gene is TRBD2, per 5 matching bases. The CDR3 reads as follows: CASSSQSGPGYEQYF. DNA sequence: TGTGCCAGCAGCTCCCAGTCCGGTCCGGGATACGAGCAGTACTTC.